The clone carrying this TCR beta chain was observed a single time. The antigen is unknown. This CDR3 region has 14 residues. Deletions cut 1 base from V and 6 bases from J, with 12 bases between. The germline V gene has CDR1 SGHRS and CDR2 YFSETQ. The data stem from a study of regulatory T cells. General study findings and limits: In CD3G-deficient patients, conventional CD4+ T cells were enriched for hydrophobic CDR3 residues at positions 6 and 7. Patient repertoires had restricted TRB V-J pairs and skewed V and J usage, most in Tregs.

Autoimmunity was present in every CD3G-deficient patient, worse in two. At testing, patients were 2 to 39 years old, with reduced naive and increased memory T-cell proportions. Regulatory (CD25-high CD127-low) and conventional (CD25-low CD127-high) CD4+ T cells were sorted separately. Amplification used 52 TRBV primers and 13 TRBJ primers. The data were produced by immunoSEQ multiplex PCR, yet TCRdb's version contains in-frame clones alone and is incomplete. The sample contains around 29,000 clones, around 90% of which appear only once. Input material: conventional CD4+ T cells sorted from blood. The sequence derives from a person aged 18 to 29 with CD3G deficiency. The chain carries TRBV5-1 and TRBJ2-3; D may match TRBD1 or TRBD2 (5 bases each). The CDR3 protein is CASSLTGPRDTQYF. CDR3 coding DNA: TGCGCCAGCAGCTTGACGGGACCCCGCGATACGCAGTATTTT. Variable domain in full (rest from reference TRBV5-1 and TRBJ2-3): KAGVTQTPRYLIKTRGQQVTLSCSPISGHRSVSWYQQTPGQGLQFLFEYFSETQRNKGNFPGRFSGRQFSNSRSEMNVSTLELGDSALYLCASSLTGPRDTQYFGPGTRLTVL.